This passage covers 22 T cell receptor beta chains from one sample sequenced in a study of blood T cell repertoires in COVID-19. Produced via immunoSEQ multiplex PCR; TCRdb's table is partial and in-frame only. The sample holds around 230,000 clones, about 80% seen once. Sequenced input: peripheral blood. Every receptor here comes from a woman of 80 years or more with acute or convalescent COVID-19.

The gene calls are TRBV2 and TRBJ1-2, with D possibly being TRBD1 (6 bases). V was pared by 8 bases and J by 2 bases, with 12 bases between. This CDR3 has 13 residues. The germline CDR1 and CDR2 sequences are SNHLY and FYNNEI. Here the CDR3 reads CASRTVANYGYTF. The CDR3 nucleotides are TGTGCCAGCCGGACAGTAGCCAACTATGGCTACACCTTC.

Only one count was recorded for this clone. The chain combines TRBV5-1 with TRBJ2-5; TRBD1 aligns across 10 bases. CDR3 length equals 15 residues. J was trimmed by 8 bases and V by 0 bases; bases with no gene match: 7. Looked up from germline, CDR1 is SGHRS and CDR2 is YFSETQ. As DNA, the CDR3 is TGCGCCAGCAGCTTGGGCGGGACAGGGGTCCCAACCCAGTACTTC. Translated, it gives CASSLGGTGVPTQYF. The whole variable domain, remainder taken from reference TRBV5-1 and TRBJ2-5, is KAGVTQTPRYLIKTRGQQVTLSCSPISGHRSVSWYQQTPGQGLQFLFEYFSETQRNKGNFPGRFSGRQFSNSRSEMNVSTLELGDSALYLCASSLGGTGVPTQYFGPGTRLLVL.

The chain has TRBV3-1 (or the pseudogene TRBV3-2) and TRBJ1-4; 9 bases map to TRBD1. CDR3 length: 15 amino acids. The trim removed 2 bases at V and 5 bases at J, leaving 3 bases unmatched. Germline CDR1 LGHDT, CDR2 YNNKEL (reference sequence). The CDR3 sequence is CASSQLTGGNEKLFF. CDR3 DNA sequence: TGTGCCAGCAGCCAACTGACAGGGGGAAATGAAAAACTGTTTTTT.

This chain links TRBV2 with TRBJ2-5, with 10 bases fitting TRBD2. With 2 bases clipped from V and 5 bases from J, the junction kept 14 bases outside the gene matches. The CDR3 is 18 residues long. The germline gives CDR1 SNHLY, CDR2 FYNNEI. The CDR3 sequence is CASSEWRLAGALGETQYF. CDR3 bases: TGTGCCAGCAGTGAATGGCGGCTAGCGGGGGCCCTAGGGGAGACCCAGTACTTC. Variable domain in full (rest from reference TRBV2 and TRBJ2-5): EPEVTQTPSHQVTQMGQEVILRCVPISNHLYFYWYRQILGQKVEFLVSFYNNEISEKSEIFDDQFSVERPDGSNFTLKIRSTKLEDSAMYFCASSEWRLAGALGETQYFGPGTRLLVL.

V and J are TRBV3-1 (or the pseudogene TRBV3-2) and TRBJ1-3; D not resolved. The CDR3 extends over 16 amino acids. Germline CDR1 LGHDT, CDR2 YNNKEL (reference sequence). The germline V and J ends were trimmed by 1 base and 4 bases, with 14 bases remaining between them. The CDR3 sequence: CASSQVGRGHGNTIYF. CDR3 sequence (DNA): TGTGCCAGCAGCCAAGTAGGTCGAGGGCACGGAAACACCATATATTTT.

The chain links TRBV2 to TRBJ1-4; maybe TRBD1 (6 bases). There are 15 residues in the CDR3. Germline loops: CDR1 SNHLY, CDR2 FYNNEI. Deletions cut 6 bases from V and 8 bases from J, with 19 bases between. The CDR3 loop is CASRAITGLSEKLFF. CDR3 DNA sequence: TGTGCCAGCAGGGCAATAACAGGGTTATCGGAAAAACTGTTTTTT. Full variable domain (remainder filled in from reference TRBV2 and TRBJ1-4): EPEVTQTPSHQVTQMGQEVILRCVPISNHLYFYWYRQILGQKVEFLVSFYNNEISEKSEIFDDQFSVERPDGSNFTLKIRSTKLEDSAMYFCASRAITGLSEKLFFGSGTQLSVL.

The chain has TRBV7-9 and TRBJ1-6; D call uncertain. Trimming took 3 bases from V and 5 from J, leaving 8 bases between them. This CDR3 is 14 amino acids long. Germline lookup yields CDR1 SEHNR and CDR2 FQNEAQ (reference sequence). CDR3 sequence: CASSLPGNNSPLHF. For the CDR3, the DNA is TGTGCCAGCAGCTTGCCCGGTAATAATTCACCCCTCCACTTT.

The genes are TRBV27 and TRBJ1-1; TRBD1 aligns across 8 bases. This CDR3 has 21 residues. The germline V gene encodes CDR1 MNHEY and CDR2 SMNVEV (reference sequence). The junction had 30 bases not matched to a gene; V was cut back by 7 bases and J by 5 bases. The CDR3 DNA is TGTGCCAGCACCTCCCGTTGGCAGGGGGCGGGGAGGATTGCGGTGGTGACTGAAGCTTTCTTT. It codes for CASTSRWQGAGRIAVVTEAFF.

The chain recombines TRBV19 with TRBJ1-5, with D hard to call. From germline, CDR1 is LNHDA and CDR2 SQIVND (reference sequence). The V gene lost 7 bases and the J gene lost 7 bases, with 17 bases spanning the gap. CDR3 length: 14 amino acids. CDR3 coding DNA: TGTGCCAGTACCCCCGGGGAAAGGAGACAGCCCCAGCATTTT. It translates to CASTPGERRQPQHF. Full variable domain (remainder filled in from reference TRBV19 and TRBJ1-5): DGGITQSPKYLFRKEGQNVTLSCEQNLNHDAMYWYRQDPGQGLRLIYYSQIVNDFQKGDIAEGYSVSREKKESFPLTVTSAQKNPTAFYLCASTPGERRQPQHFGDGTRLSIL.

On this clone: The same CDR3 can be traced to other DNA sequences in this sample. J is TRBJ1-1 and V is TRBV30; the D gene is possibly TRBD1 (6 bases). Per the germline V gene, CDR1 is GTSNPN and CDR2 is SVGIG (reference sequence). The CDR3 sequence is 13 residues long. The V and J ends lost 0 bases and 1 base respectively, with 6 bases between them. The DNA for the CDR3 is TGTGCCTGGAGTGTACAGGGGAACACTGAAGCTTTCTTT. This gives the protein CAWSVQGNTEAFF.

The CDR3 spells CASSLDLRGAYNEQFF. The CDR3 DNA follows: TGTGCCAGCAGCTTAGATCTTCGGGGGGCTTACAATGAGCAGTTCTTC. The chain links TRBV7-8 to TRBJ2-1, with D tentatively TRBD2 (7 bases). Trimming shortened V by 1 base and J by 4 bases, and 14 bases separated the two germline ends. This CDR3 region has 16 residues. Germline CDR1 is SGHVS and CDR2 is FQNEAQ.

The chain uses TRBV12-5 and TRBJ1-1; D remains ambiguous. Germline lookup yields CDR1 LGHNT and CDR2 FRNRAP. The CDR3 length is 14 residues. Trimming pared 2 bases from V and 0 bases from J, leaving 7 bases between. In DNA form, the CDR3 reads TGTGCTAGTGGTTTGCGGGAACTGAACACTGAAGCTTTCTTT. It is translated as CASGLRELNTEAFF.

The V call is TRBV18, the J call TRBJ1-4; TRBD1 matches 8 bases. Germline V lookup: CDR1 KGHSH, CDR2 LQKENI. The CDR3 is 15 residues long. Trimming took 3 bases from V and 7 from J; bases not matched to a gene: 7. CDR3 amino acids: CASSPSADRGEKLFF. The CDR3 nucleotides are TGTGCCAGCTCACCCTCCGCCGACAGGGGTGAAAAACTGTTTTTT. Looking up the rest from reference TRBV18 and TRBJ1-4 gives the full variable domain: NAGVMQNPRHLVRRRGQEARLRCSPMKGHSHVYWYRQLPEEGLKFMVYLQKENIIDESGMPKERFSAEFPKEGPSILRIQQVVRGDSAAYFCASSPSADRGEKLFFGSGTQLSVL.

CDR3 in amino acids: CASHGPSLTSQAFF. CDR3 in DNA: TGTGCCAGCCATGGGCCGAGCCTAACTTCCCAAGCTTTCTTT. V gene TRBV2 combines with J gene TRBJ1-1; no firm D call. The CDR3 loop spans 14 amino acids. Looked up from germline, CDR1 is SNHLY and CDR2 is FYNNEI. Trimming removed 8 bases from V and 9 bases from J, with 22 bases in between.

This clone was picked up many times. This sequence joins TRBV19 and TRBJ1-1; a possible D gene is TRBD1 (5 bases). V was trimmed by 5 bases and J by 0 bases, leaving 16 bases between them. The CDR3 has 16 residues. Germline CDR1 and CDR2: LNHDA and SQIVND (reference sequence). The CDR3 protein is CASSPQVGAVNTEAFF. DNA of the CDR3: TGTGCCAGTAGTCCCCAAGTAGGGGCGGTGAACACTGAAGCTTTCTTT. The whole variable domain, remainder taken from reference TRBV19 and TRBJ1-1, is DGGITQSPKYLFRKEGQNVTLSCEQNLNHDAMYWYRQDPGQGLRLIYYSQIVNDFQKGDIAEGYSVSREKKESFPLTVTSAQKNPTAFYLCASSPQVGAVNTEAFFGQGTRLTVV.

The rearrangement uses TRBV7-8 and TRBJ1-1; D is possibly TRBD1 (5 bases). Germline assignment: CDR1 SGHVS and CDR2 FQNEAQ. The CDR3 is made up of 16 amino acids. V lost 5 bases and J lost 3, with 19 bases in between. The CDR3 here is CASSPRDPGRDTEAFF. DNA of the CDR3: TGTGCCAGCAGCCCCAGGGACCCAGGGAGGGACACTGAAGCTTTCTTT.

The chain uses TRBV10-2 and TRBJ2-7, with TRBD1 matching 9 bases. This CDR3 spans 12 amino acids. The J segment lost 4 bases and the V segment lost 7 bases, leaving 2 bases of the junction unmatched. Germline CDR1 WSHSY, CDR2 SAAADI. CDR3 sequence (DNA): TGCGCCAGCAAACAGGGGGCGTACGAGCAGTACTTC. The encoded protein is CASKQGAYEQYF.

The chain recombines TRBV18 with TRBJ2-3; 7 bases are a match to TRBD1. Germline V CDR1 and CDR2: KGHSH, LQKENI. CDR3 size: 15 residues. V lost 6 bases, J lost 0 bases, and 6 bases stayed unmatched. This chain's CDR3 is CASSPLQGSTDTQYF. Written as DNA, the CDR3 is TGTGCCAGCTCCCCCTTACAGGGGAGCACAGATACGCAGTATTTT.

The CDR3 DNA reads as TGTGCCACCAGCGCGCGGGGGTATGGTACCACCGGGGAGCTGTTTTTT. Translating gives CATSARGYGTTGELFF. This chain links TRBV15 with TRBJ2-2, with 7 nucleotides matching TRBD2. The V segment lost 5 bases and the J segment 4 bases; nucleotides outside the gene matches: 10. Germline CDR1 LNHNV, CDR2 YYDKDF (reference sequence). The CDR3 runs to 16 residues.

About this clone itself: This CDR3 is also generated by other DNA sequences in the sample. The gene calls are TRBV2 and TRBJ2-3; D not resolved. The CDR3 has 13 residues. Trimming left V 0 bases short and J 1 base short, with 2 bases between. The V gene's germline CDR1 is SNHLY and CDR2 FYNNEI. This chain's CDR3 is CASSEAGTDTQYF. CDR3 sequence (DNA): TGTGCCAGCAGTGAAGCCGGCACAGATACGCAGTATTTT.

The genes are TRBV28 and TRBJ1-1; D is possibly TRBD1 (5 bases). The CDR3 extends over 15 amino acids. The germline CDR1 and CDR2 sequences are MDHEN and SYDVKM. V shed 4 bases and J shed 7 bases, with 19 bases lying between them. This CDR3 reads CASSSSGGGRSEAFF. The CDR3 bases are TGTGCCAGCAGTTCATCCGGCGGGGGGAGGAGTGAAGCTTTCTTT.

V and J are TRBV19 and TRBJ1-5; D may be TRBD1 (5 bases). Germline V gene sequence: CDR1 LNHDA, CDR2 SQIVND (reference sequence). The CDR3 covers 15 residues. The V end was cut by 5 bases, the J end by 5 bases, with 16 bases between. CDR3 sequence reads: CASSATRAIHQPQHF. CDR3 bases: TGTGCCAGTAGTGCGACCAGGGCCATCCATCAGCCCCAGCATTTT.